In its sample, the clone carrying this TCR beta chain was seen many times. This entry comes from a study of blood T cell repertoires in COVID-19. Study-wide context: Researchers got acute and convalescent COVID-19 samples from the United States, Italy and Spain. T cells, B-cell-depleted T cells, or PBMCs supplied cDNA or gDNA.

This CDR3 contains 16 residues. Germline CDR1 is ENHRY and CDR2 is SYGVKD. V lost 4 bases and J lost 0, with 12 bases in between. Original data processing: Cell counts per sample came from amplifying reference gene primers. Some clones are missing from TCRdb's copy, which holds only in-frame ones; the method was immunoSEQ multiplex PCR. V, J and clone size reflect that table, while D and trimming were determined from the DNA. In the table there are approximately 130,000 clones, roughly three quarters of which are singletons. The TCR was taken from an older man with acute or convalescent COVID-19. This chain joins TRBV10-3 and TRBJ2-2; possibly TRBD2 for D (6 bases). Specimen: peripheral blood. The CDR3 spells CAISGLAHSNTGELFF. The CDR3 bases are TGTGCCATCAGTGGCCTAGCGCACTCGAACACCGGGGAGCTGTTTTTT.